This T cell receptor (beta chain) was captured in a study of human T cells and chemical hapten exposure (dated by TCRdb to the early 2020s). Regarding the research as a whole: Libraries were pooled for sequencing, and per-sample TCR yields varied mainly because of small differences in library volumes within the pool. In alopecia patients, the study followed how the peripheral blood TCR repertoire changed in vivo over primary and secondary sensitization to diphenylcyclopropenone (DPC), a hapten. For every blood RNA sample, sequencing covered both the TCR alpha and TCR beta chains. The study at large found these results: No change with DPC sensitization was found in the number of TCRs above 1 in 1000 frequency, and no evidence of global repertoire structure alterations was found. After repeated subsampling, the strength of the expansion versus patch-test correlation and the threshold at which it became significant changed.

This clonotype appeared many times. The target of this receptor is not known. No much larger clone exists at a distance of one base, and base qualities are not known. The method behind the library was 5' RACE. TCRdb records Illumina MiSeq as the sequencer. During library preparation, unique molecular identifiers were attached to individual cDNA molecules so that TCRs could be counted in a quantitative, reproducible way. As for the authors' bioinformatics: A median of about 89,000 TCRs per sample was observed, with a range of about 23,224 to 690,600. V, J and CDR3 annotation of the TCR reads was performed with the Decombinator software suite. For PS versus PT1 abundance plots, all samples were subsampled to the same number of TCRs (28,000). TCRs were defined as expanded if absent before sensitization and observed at least eight times at the 2-week time point. The raw public data were reprocessed by TCRdb itself: fastp quality trimming at Q25, MiXCR clonotype calling, in-frame beta chains only. Rows merge per CDR3 protein into single entries with the most common DNA and genes. The V and J calls come from TCRdb's annotation, not from the publication. The sample has tens of thousands of distinct CDR3 sequences on record, more than 7.5% of them singletons. The top ten hold around 2% of the sample.

Total RNA was extracted from unfractionated whole blood that had been collected in Tempus Blood RNA tubes. As TCR sequencing controls, roughly five healthy volunteers were used, with blood taken at day 0, 2 weeks and 6 weeks. The germline V gene (reference sequence) specifies SEHNR as CDR1 and FQNEAQ as CDR2. V was cut back by 5 bases and J by 5 bases, leaving a gap of 15 bases between them. The CDR3 numbers 14 residues from cysteine through phenylalanine. Just CDR3 DNA is preserved here, 42 bases in frame from base 1. The receptor comes from a male donor in good health. This chain is built from TRBV7-9 and TRBJ2-5; the D gene is possibly TRBD1 or TRBD2, with 5 bases matching each. The DNA reads as follows: TGTGCCAGCAGCCCCTATGAGGGGCGGGAGACCCAGTACTTC. It translates to CASSPYEGRETQYF.